The entry below describes one T cell receptor (beta chain). Germline CDR1 reads SGHNT; CDR2 reads YENEEA. The CDR3 totals 15 residues. J was trimmed by 0 bases and V by 5 bases; bases with no gene match: 1. These data belong to a study of control samples from healthy donors and cancer patients. Method: immunoSEQ multiplex PCR; TCRdb's copy keeps in-frame clones and lacks some. The sample consists of just under 150,000 clones, 91% of them appearing once. Sequences were obtained from blood. The chain couples TRBV11-3 to TRBJ2-1; 10 bases are shared with TRBD2. The origin of this receptor is a man aged 25-45 years in good health. The CDR3 region has the DNA TGTGCCAGCAGCGAGCGGGGGGGCTCCTACAATGAGCAGTTCTTC. Amino acid sequence: CASSERGGSYNEQFF. Drawing the rest from reference TRBV11-3 and TRBJ2-1, the complete variable domain is EAGVVQSPRYKIIEKKQPVAFWCNPISGHNTLYWYLQNLGQGPELLIRYENEEAVDDSQLPKDRFSAERLKGVDSTLKIQPAELGDSAVYLCASSERGGSYNEQFFGPGTRLTVL.